One and the same sample provided the 10 T cell receptor beta chains below, sequenced in a study of blood T cell repertoires in COVID-19. Profiling relied on immunoSEQ multiplex PCR, and the TCRdb table lists in-frame clones only, not all of them. Altogether 130,000 or so clones are present, 85% to 90% being singletons, with the ten largest covering approximately 1.5%. Material for sequencing was peripheral blood. Receptors were obtained from a woman aged 60 to 75 with acute or convalescent COVID-19.

This clone occurred once. The chain couples TRBV3-1 (or the pseudogene TRBV3-2) to TRBJ1-2, with 8 bases identical to TRBD1. Germline V CDR1 and CDR2: LGHDT, YNNKEL (reference sequence). The CDR3 runs 14 residues. J gave up 5 bases and V 4 bases, and 6 bases lay outside the gene matches. As DNA, the CDR3 is TGTGCCAGCAGCCTGGACAGGGCAACGTATGGCTACACCTTC. This encodes CASSLDRATYGYTF.

The chain uses TRBV11-3 and TRBJ2-5; TRBD2 is a possible D gene (6 bases). V gave up 1 base and J gave up 5 bases, with 17 bases separating them. In germline, CDR1 is SGHNT, CDR2 YENEEA. The CDR3 length is 16 residues. The CDR3 DNA is TGTGCCAGCAGCTTAGGTCGCTCCGGGAGTGGGGAGACCCAGTACTTC. Protein: CASSLGRSGSGETQYF.

The chain recombines TRBV18 with TRBJ2-3, with TRBD1 identical over 8 bases. V shed 9 bases and J 3 bases; nucleotides not matched to a gene: 11. The V gene's germline CDR1 is KGHSH and CDR2 LQKENI. This CDR3 spans 15 amino acids. CDR3 loop: CASSRGPIGTDTQYF. CDR3 nucleotides: TGTGCCAGTTCCAGGGGGCCGATAGGGACAGATACGCAGTATTTT.

The V call is TRBV6-4, the J call TRBJ2-3; TRBD1 matches 11 bases. From germline, CDR1 is MRHNA and CDR2 SNTAGT. The CDR3 spans 16 residues. With 2 bases clipped from V and 4 bases from J, the junction kept 5 bases outside the gene matches. CDR3 coding DNA: TGTGCCAGCAGTGACACCCCGGGACAGGGGGCAGATACGCAGTATTTT. Translating it yields CASSDTPGQGADTQYF.

This sequence joins TRBV23-1 and TRBJ2-7; tentative D call: TRBD2 (5 bases). TRBV23-1 is identified as an open reading frame with a role that is uncertain. The CDR3 runs 16 residues. V was shortened by 1 base and J by 2 bases, with 15 bases between the two germline ends. The CDR3 coding sequence is TGCGCCAGCAGTCAATGTACGGGCCCGGGGACCTACGAGCAGTACTTC. Translating it yields CASSQCTGPGTYEQYF.

This rearrangement joins TRBV4-1 to TRBJ1-2, with D possibly being TRBD1 (5 bases). The length of the CDR3 is 13 residues. From germline, CDR1 is MGHRA and CDR2 YSYEKL. The V end lost 2 bases, the J end lost 8 bases, and 12 bases lay between the germline ends. DNA of the CDR3: TGCGCCAGCAGCCAACCAGGGAACGGCGGCTACACCTTC. Protein: CASSQPGNGGYTF.

The chain has TRBV5-6 and TRBJ1-1, with TRBD1 matching 8 bases. V lost 5 bases to trimming and J lost 3 bases; unmatched junction nucleotides: 9. The CDR3 covers 15 residues. Germline V lookup: CDR1 SGHDT, CDR2 YYEEEE. CDR3 nucleotide sequence: TGTGCCAGCAGATGGACCGGGACAGGCGACACTGAAGCTTTCTTT. This sequence encodes CASRWTGTGDTEAFF.

This chain uses TRBV7-3 with TRBJ2-1, with 9 positions matching TRBD2. Germline values: CDR1 SGHTA, CDR2 FQGTGA. The CDR3 runs 17 residues. The trim removed 1 base at V and 5 bases at J, leaving 9 bases unmatched. In DNA, the CDR3 is TGTGCCAGCAGCTTAAACCCACCAGGGACTAGCCACAATGAGCAGTTCTTC. The encoded protein is CASSLNPPGTSHNEQFF.

The chain recombines TRBV4-1 with TRBJ1-1, with D possibly matching TRBD1 (5 bases). The CDR3 spans 16 residues. Germline lookup yields CDR1 MGHRA and CDR2 YSYEKL. The V gene lost 1 base and the J gene lost 0 bases, with 12 bases spanning the gap. The chain's CDR3 is CASSQVFRGMNTEAFF. The CDR3 DNA sequence: TGCGCCAGCAGCCAAGTCTTTAGGGGCATGAACACTGAAGCTTTCTTT.

The chain joins TRBV28 to TRBJ1-5; possible D gene TRBD1, 5 bases. The CDR3 runs to 15 residues. CDR1 is MDHEN and CDR2 is SYDVKM in the germline V gene. The V end lost 3 bases, the J end lost 2 bases, and 11 bases lay between the germline ends. The CDR3: CASSFGGGGNQPQHF. DNA of the CDR3: TGTGCCAGCAGTTTTGGGGGGGGTGGCAATCAGCCCCAGCATTTT.